Following are 8 T cell receptor beta chains from one sample sequenced in a study of T cell repertoires in cytomegalovirus infection. TCRdb reanalysed the reads using MiXCR and keeps one entry per CDR3 protein. Counted here are 200,000 or so distinct CDR3 sequences, 28% occurring once; the ten biggest clones make up just over 30%. Sequenced material: PBMCs. The receptor source for this set is a human donor in good health (CMV status not recorded). Some clones in this sample may be carry-over from other donors' samples.

The CDR3 sequence is CASSQGHGYTF. The CDR3 DNA follows: TGTGCCAGCAGTCAAGGTCATGGCTACACCTTC. The chain combines TRBV12-3 or TRBV12-4 with TRBJ1-2; no clear D gene. The CDR3 extends over 11 amino acids. V was trimmed by 5 bases and J by 6 bases, leaving 7 bases between them.

With respect to this clonotype: A much larger clone lies a single base off, so this may be a read error. The J gene is TRBJ1-1, the V gene TRBV12-3 or TRBV12-4; maybe TRBD1 (5 bases). There are 13 residues in the CDR3. CDR3: CATRGSSNSEAFF. Written as DNA, the CDR3 is TGTGCCACCCGGGGGAGTTCGAACAGTGAAGCTTTCTTT.

This clonotype showed up many times. The rearrangement joins TRBV7-2 to TRBJ2-3; D is ambiguous. Per the germline V gene, CDR1 is SGHTA and CDR2 is FQGNSA. This CDR3 is 16 amino acids long. The ends were cut back, 2 bases at V and 3 bases at J, with 15 bases in the middle. CDR3 sequence (DNA): TGTGCCAGCAGCTTAACCCCGGGCCTAGGGACAGATACGCAGTATTTT. It encodes CASSLTPGLGTDTQYF.

This clonotype was detected only a few times. The chain links TRBV5-1 to TRBJ1-6; D gene uncertain. V lost 4 bases and J lost 5, with 13 bases in between. The germline gives CDR1 SGHRS, CDR2 YFSETQ. This CDR3 region has 15 residues. The CDR3 here is CASSAYSANNSPLHF. The CDR3 bases are TGCGCCAGCAGCGCCTATTCGGCGAATAATTCACCCCTCCACTTT.

There are a few counts of this clonotype. The rearrangement links TRBV12-3 or TRBV12-4 to TRBJ2-7; perhaps TRBD1 as D (5 bases). Trimming removed 0 bases from V and 8 bases from J, with 11 bases in between. The CDR3 spans 13 residues. The CDR3 loop reads CASSLAGQGKQYF. The DNA for the CDR3 is TGTGCCAGCAGTTTAGCTGGCCAGGGCAAGCAGTACTTC.

This CDR3 is CASSPSIDGELPYKQYF. The DNA for the CDR3 is TGTGCCAGTAGTCCCTCTATAGATGGTGAACTACCTTACAAGCAGTACTTC. The chain carries TRBV19 and TRBJ2-7; D gene uncertain. Germline V lookup: CDR1 LNHDA, CDR2 SQIVND (reference sequence). V lost 5 bases, J lost 8 bases, and 28 bases lay in between. This CDR3 has 17 amino acids.

This clonotype was picked up a small number of times. This chain links TRBV15 with TRBJ2-1; maybe TRBD1 (6 bases). V gave up 4 bases and J gave up 5 bases, with 15 bases separating them. The germline V gene encodes CDR1 LNHNV and CDR2 YYDKDF (reference sequence). The CDR3 sequence is 15 residues long. The CDR3 DNA reads TGTGCCACCAGCATGTCAGGGGAACGTAACAATGAGCAGTTCTTC. This sequence encodes CATSMSGERNNEQFF.

This clonotype was recorded only once. The V and J genes are TRBV20-1 and TRBJ1-2; tentatively, D is TRBD1 (5 bases). V lost 5 bases and J 6 bases, leaving 10 bases between the germline ends. The germline V gene has CDR1 DFQATT and CDR2 SNEGSKA (reference sequence). There are 11 residues in the CDR3. In nucleotides, the CDR3 is TGCAGTGCTCCATTGGGGGATGGCTACACCTTC. This encodes CSAPLGDGYTF.